This T cell receptor (beta chain) originates from a study of blood T cell repertoires in COVID-19 (dated by TCRdb to about 2020). A note on the overall study: Collaborator samples came from the United States, Italy and Spain and covered acute and convalescent phases of COVID-19. Subjects who had been exposed to COVID-19, were actively infected with it, or had recovered from it provided the deeply sampled blood TCRbeta repertoires that made up the dataset. Sample metadata almost always included a de-identified subject ID, COVID-19 status, age in years and sex. The prospective study material was composed of cDNA or gDNA derived from T cells, B-cell-depleted T cells, or PBMCs. HLA class I and class II types, where available, came from metadata supplied by the sample provider rather than from assay-based typing. The samples were drawn from the first 160 participants of the ongoing ImmuneRACE study and from 1,254 subjects provided by 6 global collaborators. A freely available public database, intended as a resource for researchers studying the immune response to SARS-CoV-2, is where the repertoires were released. Paper-wide results and their limitations: Clinical and demographic metadata were provided uncurated, with the amount varying by source and participant.

One collaborating source in Seattle enrolled patients while the patients were actively infected and followed the patients over time throughout the course of disease. The collaborating institutions used their own protocols to collect whole blood in K2EDTA tubes. For TCRbeta analysis, collaborators shipped samples as frozen whole blood, isolated PBMCs, or DNA extracted from either of those sample types. TCRbeta CDR3 regions were amplified from genomic DNA by means of the immunoSEQ Assay, a bias-controlled multiplex PCR. As for the authors' bioinformatics: Nucleated cell counts per sample were estimated from amplification of reference gene primers within the assay. To quantify the absolute abundance of each unique TCRbeta CDR3 rearrangement, sequence reads were collapsed and filtered. For each sample, productive Simpson clonality was calculated as the square root of Simpson's diversity index over productive rearrangements. TCRdb took over this immuneACCESS table, retaining in-frame rearrangements with V and J assigned. Such tables are incomplete; in checked studies, under half of the missing clones stem from an unresolved V gene, and the remainder is unexplained. That table gives V, J and clone size, and the DNA gave D and trimming. This sample lists 200,000 to 300,000 clones; around nine tenths were detected once. The ten largest account for approximately 5.3% of the sample.

With regard to this clone: Which antigen it targets is not known. No base qualities exist here, and no much larger clone lies one base off it.

Taken from the germline V gene, the CDR1 and CDR2 loops are ENHRY and SYGVKD. CDR3 length: 13 amino acids, cysteine to phenylalanine. Just CDR3 DNA is preserved here, 39 bases in frame from base 1. Trimming removed 0 bases from V and 12 bases from J, leaving 12 bases between the germline ends. The sequence was collected from a woman between 55 and 75 years old with COVID-19, enrolled during active disease. The sequencing sample was made of peripheral blood. Recombination linked TRBV10-3 to TRBJ2-1; a tentative D match to TRBD2 spans 5 bases. The DNA sequence is TGTGCCATCAGTGAGTCGTCTGTTGAGGGGCAGTTCTTC. Its translation is CAISESSVEGQFF.